This record covers a single T cell receptor beta chain. From germline, CDR1 is LGHNA and CDR2 YSLEER. V lost 1 base to trimming and J lost 7 bases, with 13 bases between them. The CDR3 has 14 residues. Seattle patient enrollment occurred during active infection, with longitudinal follow-up thereafter. Original handling: How many nucleated cells were present was estimated from reference gene primer amplification. Here immunoSEQ multiplex PCR was the method, and the copy in TCRdb shows in-frame clones only, minus some. V and J calls and clone size are given by that table; D and trimming were obtained from the DNA. The sample yields tens of thousands of clones, 75% to 80% seen once. This sample is drawn from a study of blood T cell repertoires in COVID-19. Study-level background: The United States, Italy and Spain provided the acute and convalescent COVID-19 samples.

Sequenced material: peripheral blood. This chain connects TRBV4-3 to TRBJ1-2; the D gene is possibly TRBD1 (5 bases). This TCR was recovered from a man aged 65 to 85 with COVID-19, enrolled during active disease. CDR3 nucleotide sequence: TGCGCCAGCAGCCAAGCTCTGACAGTCCGTGGCTACACCTTC. Protein: CASSQALTVRGYTF.